The rows below give T cell receptor beta chains drawn from one sample of a study of regulatory T cells in long-lasting Graves disease. MiXCR, applied by TCRdb to the multiplex PCR reads, yields one record per CDR3 protein. The data hold 200,000 to 300,000 distinct CDR3 sequences, with 20% observed a single time. This material consisted of peripheral blood mononuclear cells (PBMCs), taken at new diagnosis, from a patient treated with antithyroid drugs. The receptors derive from a female donor with Graves disease. Both conserved end residues are part of each CDR3. Fields, in order: D gene, J gene, V gene, clone size, CDR3 protein, CDR3 DNA. A D gene is named only where the DNA matches it firmly. Clone size is given for some rows only: seen once, a few or many times, or a class if the clone is expanded.

- | TRBJ2-5 | TRBV5-1 | - | CASSADQETQYF | TGCGCCAGCAGCGCAGACCAAGAGACCCAGTACTTC
TRBD2 | TRBJ2-1 | TRBV7-2 | many | CASSFLTSGSWYNEQFF | TGTGCCAGCAGCTTCTTGACTAGCGGGAGTTGGTACAATGAGCAGTTCTTC
- | TRBJ2-7 | TRBV20-1 | many | CSASENYEQYF | TGCAGTGCTAGTGAAAACTACGAGCAGTACTTC
TRBD1 | TRBJ1-1 | TRBV9 | many | CASSAWRQGAGTEAFF | TGTGCCAGCAGCGCTTGGAGGCAGGGGGCGGGTACTGAAGCTTTCTTT
- | TRBJ2-7 | TRBV7-9 | - | CASSEEVGIDEQYF | TGTGCCAGCAGCGAAGAGGTCGGAATCGACGAGCAGTACTTC
TRBD1 | TRBJ2-7 | TRBV7-8 | many | CASSLGIYRTGAEQYF | TGTGCCAGCAGCTTAGGTATATACCGGACAGGAGCCGAGCAGTACTTC
- | TRBJ1-5 | TRBV7-8 | - | CASSWDGSTQPQHF | TGTGCCAGCAGCTGGGATGGTTCCACTCAGCCCCAGCATTTT
TRBD1 | TRBJ1-6 | TRBV9 | many | CASSAAGTGSSPLHF | TGTGCCAGCAGCGCAGCCGGGACAGGGTCTTCACCCCTCCACTTT
TRBD1 | TRBJ2-1 | TRBV6-2/TRBV6-3 | - | CASSWGQGYNEQFF | TGTGCCAGCAGTTGGGGACAGGGCTACAATGAGCAGTTCTTC
- | TRBJ1-1 | TRBV2 | many | CASSQGQGVTTEAFF | TGTGCCAGCAGCCAAGGGCAGGGCGTTACCACTGAAGCTTTCTTT
- | TRBJ2-1 | TRBV7-8 | many | CASTGLWDSYNEQFF | TGTGCCAGCACGGGTTTATGGGATTCCTACAATGAGCAGTTCTTC
- | TRBJ1-1 | TRBV30 | many | CAWTVPGLRTEAFF | TGTGCCTGGACGGTTCCAGGGTTACGCACTGAAGCTTTCTTT
TRBD1 | TRBJ2-3 | TRBV2 | many | CASSRQGVSDTQYF | TGTGCCAGCAGTAGGCAGGGGGTGTCAGATACGCAGTATTTT
- | TRBJ2-5 | TRBV12-3/TRBV12-4 | - | CASSDGRGETQYF | TGTGCCAGCAGTGACGGCAGGGGAGAGACCCAGTACTTC
TRBD2 | TRBJ2-5 | TRBV4-1 | many | CASSQGWSGGDQETQYF | TGCGCCAGCAGCCAAGGATGGAGCGGGGGGGACCAAGAGACCCAGTACTTC
TRBD1 | TRBJ1-4 | TRBV29-1 | - | CSSWTGGSEKLFF | TGCAGCTCCTGGACAGGGGGCTCTGAAAAACTGTTTTTT
- | TRBJ2-5 | TRBV14 | many | CASSRLGRETQYF | TGTGCCAGCAGCCGGTTAGGGCGCGAGACCCAGTACTTC
- | TRBJ1-2 | TRBV7-9 | - | CASSFSGGEGYTF | TGTGCCAGCAGCTTTAGCGGGGGGGAAGGCTACACCTTC
- | TRBJ1-1 | TRBV5-1 | many | CASSRSDAPEAFF | TGCGCCAGCAGCCGATCGGACGCCCCCGAAGCTTTCTTT
TRBD1 | TRBJ2-1 | TRBV27 | many | CASSLFVTGGTEQFF | TGTGCCAGCAGTTTATTTGTGACAGGGGGAACGGAGCAGTTCTTC
- | TRBJ2-3 | TRBV6-1 | many | CASQQESTDTQYF | TGTGCCAGCCAACAGGAAAGCACAGATACGCAGTATTTT
- | TRBJ2-7 | TRBV6-1 | many | CASSPPAEGLYEQYF | TGTGCCAGCAGCCCCCCGGCTGAGGGCCTCTACGAGCAGTACTTC
TRBD1 | TRBJ2-7 | TRBV3-1 | many | CASSQGTGAYEQYF | TGTGCCAGCAGCCAAGGGACAGGCGCCTACGAGCAGTACTTC
- | TRBJ1-6 | TRBV15 | - | CATSSATGPRLNPLHF | TGTGCCACCAGCAGTGCTACTGGGCCCAGGCTGAACCCCCTCCACTTT
TRBD2 | TRBJ2-7 | TRBV7-2 | many | CASSLGWGTSGGYEQYF | TGTGCCAGCAGCTTAGGGTGGGGGACTAGCGGGGGGTACGAGCAGTACTTC
TRBD1 | TRBJ1-6 | TRBV20-1 | many | CSARDSLSPLHF | TGCAGTGCTCGGGACAGCCTATCACCCCTCCACTTT
TRBD2 | TRBJ2-1 | TRBV7-3 | many | CASSATSGSLDEQFF | TGTGCCAGCAGCGCTACTAGCGGGAGTCTCGATGAGCAGTTCTTC
- | TRBJ2-1 | TRBV4-2 | few | CASSQGLTGGNEQFF | TGTGCCAGCAGCCAAGGACTGACGGGTGGGAATGAGCAGTTCTTC
- | TRBJ1-1 | TRBV6-2/TRBV6-3 | - | CASSHSGSEAFF | TGTGCCAGCAGTCACTCGGGCAGTGAAGCTTTCTTT
- | TRBJ2-3 | TRBV20-1 | few | CSARAADTTTDTQYF | TGCAGTGCTAGAGCGGCGGACACTACCACAGATACGCAGTATTTT
- | TRBJ2-7 | TRBV3-1 | - | CASSGSGTYEQYF | TGTGCCAGCAGCGGGTCAGGGACCTACGAGCAGTACTTC
TRBD1 | TRBJ2-7 | TRBV20-1 | many | CSARGGTGGHEQYF | TGCAGTGCTAGAGGCGGGACAGGGGGCCACGAGCAGTACTTC
- | TRBJ1-1 | TRBV7-2 | many | CASTFKARGTEAFF | TGTGCCAGCACCTTTAAGGCGCGAGGCACTGAAGCTTTCTTT
- | TRBJ2-5 | TRBV10-1 | many | CASSESGGGETQYF | TGCGCCAGCAGTGAGTCTGGGGGTGGAGAGACCCAGTACTTC
- | TRBJ2-7 | TRBV6-5 | many | CASSYSPWSEQYF | TGTGCCAGCAGTTACTCTCCCTGGTCTGAGCAGTACTTC
- | TRBJ1-1 | TRBV11-2 | many | CASSLGPGGTEAFF | TGTGCCAGCAGCTTAGGGCCGGGCGGCACTGAAGCTTTCTTT
TRBD1 | TRBJ1-5 | TRBV12-5 | many | CASGLDRGSSNQPQHF | TGTGCTAGTGGTTTGGACAGGGGATCGAGCAATCAGCCCCAGCATTTT
- | TRBJ2-7 | TRBV12-3/TRBV12-4 | many | CASTQYERGNEQYF | TGTGCCAGCACTCAATACGAGAGGGGGAACGAGCAGTACTTC
TRBD2 | TRBJ2-1 | TRBV5-1 | many | CATSGRGGPYNEQFF | TGCGCCACCTCAGGGAGGGGAGGACCCTACAATGAGCAGTTCTTC
- | TRBJ2-3 | TRBV9 | - | CASRAEGTDTQYF | TGTGCCAGCAGGGCCGAGGGCACAGATACGCAGTATTTT